Sequencing of this T cell receptor beta chain was carried out in a study of T cell changes during pregnancy in multiple sclerosis. CDR3 size: 14 residues. The V end lost 6 bases, the J end lost 0 bases, and 11 bases lay between the germline ends. CDR1 ENHRY and CDR2 SYGVKD come from the germline V gene. This clone came up once. Generated by immunoSEQ multiplex PCR, the TCRdb table keeps only in-frame clones and is missing some. Found here are approximately 50,000 clones, approximately 93% of them singletons; the top ten hold around 0.34%. The origin of this receptor is a female donor with multiple sclerosis, enrolled in a pregnancy study. The gene calls are TRBV10-3 and TRBJ1-1; possible D gene TRBD1, 5 bases. Sample: CD4+ T cells from peripheral blood mononuclear cells, taken in the third trimester of pregnancy. The DNA for the CDR3 is TGTGCCATCAGATACAGGAACATGAACACTGAAGCTTTCTTT. Residues: CAIRYRNMNTEAFF.